The present entry profiles one T cell receptor beta chain with its context. These data are taken from a study of blood T cell repertoires in COVID-19. Study details: The study drew acute and convalescent COVID-19 samples from the United States, Italy and Spain.

Original processing methods: Nucleated cell counts were estimated from reference gene primer amplification. TCRdb's table, derived via immunoSEQ multiplex PCR, lists solely in-frame clones and lacks some. V and J calls plus clone size are reproduced from that table; the DNA served to infer D and trimming. The table lists 25,000 to 30,000 clones, approximately 84% of them singletons. Germline values: CDR1 MNHNS, CDR2 SASEGT. The length of the CDR3 is 14 residues. The V and J ends lost 3 bases and 3 bases, in that order; junction bases with no gene match: 4. The sequenced material came from peripheral blood. This sequence joins TRBV6-1 and TRBJ1-2; TRBD1 agrees at 7 bases. The TCR originated in a man aged 50 to 60 with active or convalescent COVID-19. For the CDR3, the DNA is TGTGCCAGCAGTGATCGCAGGGGGTACTATGGCTACACCTTC. This sequence encodes CASSDRRGYYGYTF.